This T cell receptor beta chain was found in a study of blood T cells in healthy people across ages. Unmatched junction bases numbered 4, after V lost 6 bases and J lost 5 bases. The germline CDR1 and CDR2 sequences are MNHEY and SMNVEV (reference sequence). The CDR3 runs 15 residues. This clonotype was detected only a few times. Primers used in a second PCR of roughly 7 to 11 cycles were a sample-barcoded 5' primer and a J-beta primer mix. TCRdb itself ran the 5' RACE reads through MiXCR, one entry per CDR3 protein. Among some 1.1 million distinct CDR3 sequences listed, 35% to 40% were seen once. This receptor was taken from a man aged 18 to 29 in good health. Sequencing was carried out using blood. The chain employs TRBV27 and TRBJ2-1; 13 bases align to TRBD2. CDR3 region: CASSGLAGVHNEQFF. The CDR3 coding sequence is TGTGCCAGCAGCGGACTAGCGGGGGTACACAATGAGCAGTTCTTC.